Listed here is a single TCR beta chain. There is no known antigen for this receptor. Nothing much larger sits one base from this clone, and base qualities are not available. This sample is drawn from a study of T-cell reconstitution after alpha-beta-depleted transplantation in children (TCRdb year 2016). Concerning the study at large: The study quantitatively tracked T-cell immune reconstitution after TCRalphabeta/CD19-depleted allogeneic hematopoietic cell transplantation in children using TCR repertoire profiling. General conclusions and limits of the study: Over the following months the frequencies of hyperexpanded clones went down, and after one year T-cell counts and TCRbeta diversity were mostly credited to newly produced T cells. About two months after transplant, the apparently early recovery of alphabetaT-cell counts reportedly depended on just several hundred clones that had expanded rapidly and came from non-depleted graft cells. In some patients, the high TCRbeta diversity seen at day 60 was put down to recipient T cells and intrathymic progenitors that had survived conditioning.

The junction carries 18 bases between V and J, which are trimmed by 1 base and 4 bases respectively. CDR1 and CDR2 (SSHAT, FNYEAQ) derive from the germline V gene (reference sequence). The cysteine opens and the phenylalanine closes a CDR3 of 17 amino acids. The kept DNA is CDR3 alone, 51 bases in frame from the first base. The library was produced with PCR. The run used an Illumina HiSeq 2500. Molecular barcoding was employed in the preparation of TCR libraries, with unique molecular identifiers being used to normalize TCRbeta repertoire quantification. TCRdb reanalyzed the raw reads on its own, using fastp at Q25 for trimming and MiXCR for clone calling, and kept in-frame beta chains. Rows merge per CDR3 protein into single entries with the most common DNA and genes. The sample has about 870,000 distinct CDR3 sequences on record, under 20% of them singletons. Roughly 5% of the sample rests with the top ten.

This specimen's treatment or condition label, per the study, means: allogeneic hematopoietic cell transplantation with graft depleted of TCRalphabeta T cells and CD19 B cells. TCRalphabeta/CD19-depleted allogeneic hematopoietic cell grafts were given to the transplant recipients, all of whom were children. This receptor was obtained from a male patient aged 10 to 17 who had a stem cell transplant for acute lymphoblastic leukemia, so the T cells may come from the graft donor. The V and J segments used are TRBV7-7 and TRBJ2-3; TRBD1 is possibly the D segment (5 matching bases). The material sequenced was PBMCs, mostly from graft donor cells, taken 360 days after TCRalphabeta/CD19-depleted stem cell transplant. The CDR3 amino acid sequence is: CASSLGGPGLRADTQYF. The DNA sequence follows: TGTGCCAGCAGCTTAGGGGGCCCAGGGTTGCGCGCAGATACGCAGTATTTT.